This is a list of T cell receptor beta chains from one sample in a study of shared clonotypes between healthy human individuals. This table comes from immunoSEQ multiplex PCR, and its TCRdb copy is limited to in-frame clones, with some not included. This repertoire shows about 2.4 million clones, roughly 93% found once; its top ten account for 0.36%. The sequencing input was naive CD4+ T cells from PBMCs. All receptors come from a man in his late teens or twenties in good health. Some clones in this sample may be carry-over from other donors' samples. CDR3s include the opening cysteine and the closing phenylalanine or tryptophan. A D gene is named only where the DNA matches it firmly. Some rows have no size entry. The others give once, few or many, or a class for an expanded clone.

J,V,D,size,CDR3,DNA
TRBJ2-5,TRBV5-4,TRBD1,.,CASSLPGTGSETQYF,TGTGCCAGCAGCTTACCCGGGACAGGAAGTGAGACCCAGTACTTC
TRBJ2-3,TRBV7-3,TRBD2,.,CASSVTSGSGDTQYF,TGTGCCAGCAGCGTGACTAGCGGGAGCGGAGATACGCAGTATTTT
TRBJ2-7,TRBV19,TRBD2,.,CASSPMPGLAGGFGYEQYF,TGTGCCAGTAGTCCCATGCCCGGGCTAGCGGGAGGATTTGGCTACGAGCAGTACTTC
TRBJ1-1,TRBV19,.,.,CASSSGNRRNTEAFF,TGTGCCAGTAGTTCTGGGAACCGGAGGAACACTGAAGCTTTCTTT
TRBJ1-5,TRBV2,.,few,CASSERVPNSNQPQHF,TGTGCCAGCAGTGAAAGGGTTCCCAATAGCAATCAGCCCCAGCATTTT
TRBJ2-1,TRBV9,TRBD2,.,CASSGILAGGYNEQFF,TGTGCCAGCAGCGGGATACTAGCGGGGGGCTACAATGAGCAGTTCTTC
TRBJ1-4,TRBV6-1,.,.,CASSVLQGGNEKLFF,TGTGCCAGCAGTGTACTACAGGGAGGTAATGAAAAACTGTTTTTT
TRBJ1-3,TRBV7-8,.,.,CASSTYSGNTIYF,TGTGCCAGCAGCACATACTCTGGAAACACCATATATTTT
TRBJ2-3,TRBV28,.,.,CASSGQEAVSTDTQYF,TGTGCCAGCAGCGGTCAGGAGGCGGTTAGCACAGATACGCAGTATTTT
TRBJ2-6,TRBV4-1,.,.,CASSQVWQKLSGANVLTF,TGCGCCAGCAGCCAAGTATGGCAGAAGCTTTCTGGGGCCAACGTCCTGACTTTC
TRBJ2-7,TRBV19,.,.,CASSMDWQGVAYEQYF,TGTGCCAGTAGTATGGACTGGCAGGGAGTGGCGTACGAGCAGTACTTC
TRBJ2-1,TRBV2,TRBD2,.,CASRGASGSNEQFF,TGTGCCAGCAGAGGGGCTAGCGGGAGCAATGAGCAGTTCTTC
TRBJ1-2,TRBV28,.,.,CASTPRGKRSYGYTF,TGTGCCAGCACCCCTAGGGGAAAACGAAGCTATGGCTACACCTTC
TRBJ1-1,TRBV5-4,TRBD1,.,CASSFRTGGKTEAFF,TGTGCCAGCAGCTTCCGGACAGGGGGAAAAACTGAAGCTTTCTTT
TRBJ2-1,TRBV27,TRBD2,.,CASSLWGGQGEQFF,TGTGCCAGCAGTTTATGGGGGGGTCAGGGTGAGCAGTTCTTC
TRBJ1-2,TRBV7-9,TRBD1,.,CASSPPGQGYYGYTF,TGTGCCAGCAGCCCCCCGGGACAGGGGTACTATGGCTACACCTTC
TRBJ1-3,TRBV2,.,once,CASSFGTRTTIYF,TGTGCCAGCAGTTTCGGGACGCGGACCACCATATATTTT
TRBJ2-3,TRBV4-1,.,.,CASSRQGGREGTDTQYF,TGCGCCAGCAGCCGCCAAGGGGGGAGGGAGGGCACAGATACGCAGTATTTT
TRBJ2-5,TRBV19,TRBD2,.,CASSSGRETQYF,TGTGCCAGTAGTAGCGGGAGAGAGACCCAGTACTTC
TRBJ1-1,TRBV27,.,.,CASSLVRGTEAFF,TGTGCCAGCAGTTTAGTCAGGGGCACTGAAGCTTTCTTT
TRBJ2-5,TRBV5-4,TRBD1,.,CASSLRTGEETQYF,TGTGCCAGCAGCTTGCGCACAGGGGAAGAGACCCAGTACTTC
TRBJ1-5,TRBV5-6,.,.,CASSLSGFPPQHF,TGTGCCAGCAGCTTGTCAGGGTTCCCGCCCCAGCATTTT
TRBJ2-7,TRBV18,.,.,CASSPLGGGTYEQYF,TGTGCCAGCTCACCGCTCGGAGGGGGGACCTACGAGCAGTACTTC
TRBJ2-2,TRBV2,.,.,CASSTERDTGELFF,TGTGCCAGCAGTACAGAAAGAGACACCGGGGAGCTGTTTTTT
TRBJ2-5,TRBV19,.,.,CASSAHRFQETQYF,TGTGCCAGTAGTGCGCACAGGTTCCAAGAGACCCAGTACTTC
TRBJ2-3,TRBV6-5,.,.,CASSVGSSTDTQYF,TGTGCCAGCAGTGTAGGGTCTAGCACAGATACGCAGTATTTT
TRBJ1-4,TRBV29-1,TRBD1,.,CSVRGGTVEKLFF,TGCAGCGTGCGGGGGGGGACAGTAGAAAAACTGTTTTTT
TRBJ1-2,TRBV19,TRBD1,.,CASSATGERDYGYTF,TGTGCCAGTAGTGCAACAGGGGAACGGGACTATGGCTACACCTTC
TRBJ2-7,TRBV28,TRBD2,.,CASRAGGAYEQYF,TGTGCCAGCAGAGCGGGAGGGGCCTACGAGCAGTACTTC
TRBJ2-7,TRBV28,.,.,CASSTLAYEQYF,TGTGCCAGCAGTACACTAGCTTACGAGCAGTACTTC
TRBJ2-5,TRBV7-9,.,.,CASTNTDGEQYF,TGTGCCAGCACTAACACGGACGGGGAGCAGTACTTC
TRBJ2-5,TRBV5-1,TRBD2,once,CASSPGTSAETQYF,TGCGCCAGCAGTCCCGGGACTAGCGCAGAGACCCAGTACTTC